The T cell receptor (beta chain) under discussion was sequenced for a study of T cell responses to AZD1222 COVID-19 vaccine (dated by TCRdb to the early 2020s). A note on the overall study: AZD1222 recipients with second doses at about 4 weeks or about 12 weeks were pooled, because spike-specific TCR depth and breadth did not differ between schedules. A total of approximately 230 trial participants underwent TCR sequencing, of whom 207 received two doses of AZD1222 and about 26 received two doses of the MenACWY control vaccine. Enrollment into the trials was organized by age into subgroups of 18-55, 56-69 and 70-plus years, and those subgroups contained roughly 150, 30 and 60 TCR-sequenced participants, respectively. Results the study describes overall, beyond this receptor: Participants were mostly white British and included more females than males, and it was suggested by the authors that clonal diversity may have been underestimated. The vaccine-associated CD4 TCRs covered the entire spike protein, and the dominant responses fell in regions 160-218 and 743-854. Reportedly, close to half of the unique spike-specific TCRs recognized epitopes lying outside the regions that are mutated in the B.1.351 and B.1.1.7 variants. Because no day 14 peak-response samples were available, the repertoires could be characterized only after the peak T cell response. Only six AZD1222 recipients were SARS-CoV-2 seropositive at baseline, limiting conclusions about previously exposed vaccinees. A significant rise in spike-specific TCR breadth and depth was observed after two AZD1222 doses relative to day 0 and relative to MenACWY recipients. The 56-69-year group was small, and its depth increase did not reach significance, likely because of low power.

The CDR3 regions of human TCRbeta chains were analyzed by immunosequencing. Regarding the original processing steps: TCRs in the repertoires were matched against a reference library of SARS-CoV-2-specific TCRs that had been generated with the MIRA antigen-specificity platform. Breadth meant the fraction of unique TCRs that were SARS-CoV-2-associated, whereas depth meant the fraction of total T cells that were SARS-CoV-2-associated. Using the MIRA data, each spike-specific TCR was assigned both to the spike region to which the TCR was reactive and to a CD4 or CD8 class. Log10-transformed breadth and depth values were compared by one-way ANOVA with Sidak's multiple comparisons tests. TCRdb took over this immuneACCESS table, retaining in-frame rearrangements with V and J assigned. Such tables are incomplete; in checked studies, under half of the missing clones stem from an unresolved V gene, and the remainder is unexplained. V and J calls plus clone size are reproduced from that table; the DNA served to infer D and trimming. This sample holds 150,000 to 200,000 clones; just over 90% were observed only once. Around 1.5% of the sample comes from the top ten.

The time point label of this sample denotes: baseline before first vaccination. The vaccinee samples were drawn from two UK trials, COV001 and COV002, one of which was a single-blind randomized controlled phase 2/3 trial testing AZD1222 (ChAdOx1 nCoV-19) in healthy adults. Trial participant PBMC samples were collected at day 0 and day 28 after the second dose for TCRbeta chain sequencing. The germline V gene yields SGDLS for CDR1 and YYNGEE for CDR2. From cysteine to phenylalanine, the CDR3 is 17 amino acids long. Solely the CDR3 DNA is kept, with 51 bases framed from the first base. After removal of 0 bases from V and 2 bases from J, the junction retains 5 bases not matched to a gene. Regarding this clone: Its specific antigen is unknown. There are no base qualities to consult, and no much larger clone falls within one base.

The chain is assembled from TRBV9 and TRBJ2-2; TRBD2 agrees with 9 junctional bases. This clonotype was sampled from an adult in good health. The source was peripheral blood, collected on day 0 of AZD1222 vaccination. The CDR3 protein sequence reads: CASSVGIAGANTGELFF. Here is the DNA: TGTGCCAGCAGCGTAGGAATAGCGGGGGCCAACACCGGGGAGCTGTTTTTT.